These 14 T cell receptor beta chains were all obtained from the same sample, sequenced in a study of quantifying T cell responses using KT2 cells. Across the study: cDNA was made from DNase-treated RNA using alpha and beta constant primers.

The cDNA 3' end received a ligated oligonucleotide with a UMI. The first PCR ran about 4 cycles with an equimolar RC1.1 and RC1.2 beta primer mix. MiXCR, run by TCRdb on the UMI-ligation and nested PCR reads, gives a single entry per CDR3 protein. The sample lists tens of thousands of distinct CDR3 sequences; roughly an eighth were seen once. Sequencing input: PBMCs spiked with cells of the T cell clone KT2. The receptors originated from a human donor.

The V and J genes are TRBV20-1 and TRBJ2-3; tentative D call: TRBD2 (6 bases). The CDR3 has 14 residues. Germline CDR1 is DFQATT and CDR2 is SNEGSKA (reference sequence). V was pared by 3 bases and J by 1 base, with 11 bases between. The CDR3 protein is CSARDYVGTDTQYF. In DNA, the CDR3 is TGCAGTGCTAGGGACTACGTAGGCACAGATACGCAGTATTTT.

This clonotype was picked up a small number of times. The chain has TRBV27 and TRBJ2-7, with D hard to call. The CDR3 is 13 amino acids. The germline CDR1 and CDR2 sequences are MNHEY and SMNVEV (reference sequence). V lost 5 bases, J lost 0 bases, and 8 bases lay in between. The CDR3: CASSPAPSYEQYF. The DNA of the CDR3 is TGTGCCAGCAGTCCGGCCCCCTCCTACGAGCAGTACTTC.

The rearrangement links TRBV27 to TRBJ1-5; 9 bases match TRBD1. Germline CDR1 reads MNHEY; CDR2 reads SMNVEV (reference sequence). Losses at the gene ends were 5 bases for V and 3 bases for J; bases not matched to a gene: 5. This CDR3 contains 15 residues. CDR3 loop: CASSADRGPNQPQHF. The DNA for the CDR3 is TGTGCCAGCAGTGCGGACAGGGGCCCCAATCAGCCCCAGCATTTT.

In its sample, this clonotype was seen a few times. The chain couples TRBV5-1 to TRBJ2-7; 8 bases match TRBD2. V shed 4 bases, J shed 0 bases, and the junction held 6 bases outside the gene matches. Germline CDR1 and CDR2: SGHRS and YFSETQ. The CDR3 totals 15 residues. The CDR3 DNA is TGCGCCAGCAGCCCGCGGGAGGCCCTCTCCTACGAGCAGTACTTC. This codes for CASSPREALSYEQYF.

This clonotype was detected ten times or more. The chain recombines TRBV7-9 with TRBJ2-1; perhaps D is TRBD1 or TRBD2 (5 bases each). The germline gives CDR1 SEHNR, CDR2 FQNEAQ (reference sequence). The CDR3 totals 14 residues. The V and J ends lost 5 bases and 2 bases respectively, with 10 bases between them. CDR3 amino acids: CASSPLGPYNEQFF. CDR3 DNA: TGTGCCAGCAGCCCCTTGGGACCCTACAATGAGCAGTTCTTC.

This clonotype came up a few times. V is TRBV7-2 and J is TRBJ2-3, with D possibly TRBD2 on 6 matching bases. V lost 5 bases and J 0 bases, leaving 15 bases between the germline ends. This CDR3 has 16 residues. CDR1 SGHTA and CDR2 FQGNSA come from the germline V gene. CDR3 DNA sequence: TGTGCCAGCAGCCTGGGACTGGGGATTAGCACAGATACGCAGTATTTT. It encodes CASSLGLGISTDTQYF.

This chain links TRBV4-1 with TRBJ1-6; D gene unclear. The V gene's germline CDR1 is MGHRA and CDR2 YSYEKL. V was pared by 5 bases and J by 9 bases, with 11 bases between. CDR3 size: 13 residues. CDR3: CASSLALSSPLHF. In nucleotides, the CDR3 is TGCGCCAGCAGCTTGGCGTTGAGTTCACCCCTCCACTTT.

This chain joins TRBV20-1 and TRBJ2-1, with D possibly TRBD2 on 6 matching bases. V dropped 0 bases and J dropped 3 bases, with 18 bases sitting between them. The CDR3 consists of 17 residues. The germline V gene has CDR1 DFQATT and CDR2 SNEGSKA (reference sequence). The CDR3 is CSARDSRGAGYYNEQFF. CDR3 nucleotides: TGCAGTGCTAGAGATTCCCGGGGAGCGGGCTACTACAATGAGCAGTTCTTC.

The V call is TRBV6-2 or TRBV6-3, the J call TRBJ2-2; D gene uncertain. CDR3 length: 12 residues. Germline CDR1 is MNHEY and CDR2 is SVGEGT. The V gene lost 5 bases and the J gene lost 1 base, with 2 bases spanning the gap. The CDR3 here is CASSKNTGELFF. The CDR3 DNA follows: TGTGCCAGCAGTAAGAACACCGGGGAGCTGTTTTTT.

V and J are TRBV6-5 and TRBJ2-2; D not certain. The CDR3 totals 14 residues. V lost 2 bases and J 4 bases, leaving 8 bases between the germline ends. The germline V gene encodes CDR1 MNHEY and CDR2 SVGAGI. CDR3 amino acids: CASSYGFFTGELFF. The CDR3, as DNA: TGTGCCAGCAGTTACGGGTTTTTCACCGGGGAGCTGTTTTTT.

Many counts were recorded for this clonotype. The chain uses TRBV27 and TRBJ2-7; D is unclear. The V end lost 3 bases, the J end lost 4 bases, and 7 bases lay between the germline ends. The CDR3 runs 12 residues. Germline V gene sequence: CDR1 MNHEY, CDR2 SMNVEV (reference sequence). As DNA, the CDR3 is TGTGCCAGCAGTTTCGTACGTTACGAGCAGTACTTC. The encoded protein is CASSFVRYEQYF.

This chain connects TRBV12-3 or TRBV12-4 to TRBJ2-5; D uncertain. The CDR3 loop spans 12 amino acids. V was shortened by 4 bases and J by 0 bases, with 3 bases between the two germline ends. The CDR3 loop is CASSSYQETQYF. As DNA, the CDR3 is TGTGCCAGCAGTTCTTACCAAGAGACCCAGTACTTC.

The chain employs TRBV6-6 and TRBJ1-5, with D possibly matching TRBD1 (6 bases). V lost 5 bases and J lost 2, with 13 bases in between. The CDR3 extends over 15 amino acids. CDR1 is MNHNY and CDR2 is SVGAGI in the germline V gene (reference sequence). CDR3 amino acids: CASSPEGVGNQPQHF. The CDR3 nucleotides read TGTGCCAGCAGTCCGGAGGGGGTGGGCAATCAGCCCCAGCATTTT.

This clonotype was picked up a small number of times. CDR3 DNA sequence: TGTGCCAGCAGCTTAGGGTCCGGGGGAACTGAAGCTTTCTTT. As protein: CASSLGSGGTEAFF. The chain carries TRBV7-2 and TRBJ1-1; tentative D call: TRBD1 (5 bases). The germline CDR1 and CDR2 sequences are SGHTA and FQGNSA. The CDR3 runs 14 residues. Between the trimmed V and J ends, which lost 1 base and 5 bases, there was a span of 11 bases.